The present TCR beta chain was sequenced within a study of breast tumors, draining lymph nodes, adjacent tissues. Study-wide results and caveats: Tumor and nontumor repertoires were significantly more similar in luminal-like than in basal-like breast cancer. Tumor TCR diversity was below lymph nodes but above nontumor tissue.

One entry per CDR3 protein results from TCRdb running MiXCR on the multiplex PCR reads. This table has roughly 110,000 distinct CDR3 sequences, under 40% appearing once. With respect to this clonotype: Its cognate antigen is unknown. Sequence at one end of the junction differs from germline and may be a read error.

Germline-derived CDR1 and CDR2 are DFQATT and SNEGSKA (reference sequence). This CDR3 is built from 16 residues. Samples came from axillary lymph nodes draining the breast cancer. The clonotype comes from a female donor with breast cancer. Some clones in this sample may be carry-over from other donors' samples. The specimen sequenced was axillary lymph node tissue. J is TRBJ2-1 and V is TRBV20-1; 9 bases agree with TRBD2. The CDR3 DNA is TGCAGTGCTAGGGCGGGGACTAGCAGACACTACGATGAGCAGTTCTTC. It encodes CSARAGTSRHYDEQFF.